The 12 T cell receptor beta chains below were found in one sample sequenced in a study of siplizumab effects on memory and regulatory T cells. Assay used: immunoSEQ multiplex PCR; TCRdb lists only in-frame clones, some missing. The data show about 100,000 clones, 75% to 95% seen once. The specimen was CD4+ T cells sorted from blood. The receptors originated from a human donor in good health. Some clones in this sample may be carry-over from other donors' samples.

V and J are TRBV5-3 and TRBJ2-7; the D gene is possibly TRBD2 (6 bases). TRBV5-3 is an open reading frame, and its role is uncertain. The V end lost 6 bases, the J end lost 1 base, and 14 bases lay between the germline ends. This CDR3 has 14 amino acids. The CDR3 sequence is CARNLIRGSYEQYF. The CDR3 region has the DNA TGTGCCAGAAATCTCATCCGGGGGTCCTACGAGCAGTACTTC.

The V call is TRBV6-4, the J call TRBJ1-5; D unclear. CDR1 and CDR2 (germline): MRHNA, SNTAGT. Trimming took off 5 bases at V and 5 bases at J, with 13 bases between the two ends. The CDR3 has 14 residues. CDR3 residues: CASSLDATYQPQHF. The CDR3 nucleotides are TGTGCCAGCAGTTTGGACGCAACTTATCAGCCCCAGCATTTT.

The chain uses TRBV21-1 and TRBJ2-7; the table gives TRBD2 as D, unverified against the DNA. TRBV21-1 is deemed a pseudogene. The CDR3 is 17 residues long. The CDR3 DNA reads TGTGCCAGCAGCAAACTACCGGGACAGCGGGGGTCCTACGAGCAGTACTTC. Translating it yields CASSKLPGQRGSYEQYF.

The chain recombines TRBV18 with TRBJ1-1, with a possible D match to TRBD1 (5 bases). With 4 bases removed from V and 0 bases from J, the gap between germline ends came to 9 bases. The CDR3 has 14 residues. Looked up from germline, CDR1 is KGHSH and CDR2 is LQKENI. The CDR3 reads CASSRQSLNTEAFF. The DNA for the CDR3 is TGTGCCAGCTCACGACAGAGCTTGAACACTGAAGCTTTCTTT.

This chain connects TRBV7-9 to TRBJ2-3; possible D gene TRBD2, 5 bases. CDR1 and CDR2 (germline): SEHNR, FQNEAQ (reference sequence). The length of the CDR3 is 15 residues. V lost 5 bases, J lost 3 bases, and 15 bases lay in between. The DNA of the CDR3 is TGTGCCAGCAGCCCTACTAGATTTCGAACAGATACGCAGTATTTT. This encodes CASSPTRFRTDTQYF. The full variable domain, its missing parts supplied by reference TRBV7-9 and TRBJ2-3, is DTGVSQNPRHKITKRGQNVTFRCDPISEHNRLYWYRQTLGQGPEFLTYFQNEAQLEKSRLLSDRFSAERPKGSFSTLEIQRTEQGDSAMYLCASSPTRFRTDTQYFGPGTRLTVL.

The chain combines TRBV29-1 with TRBJ1-5, with TRBD1 as a possible D gene (5 bases). V was cut by 4 bases and J by 2 bases, with 15 bases left in between. In germline, CDR1 is SQVTM, CDR2 ANQGSEA. This CDR3 is built from 15 residues. The CDR3 nucleotides are TGCAGCGTTGGGGTCTCGGGGGAGGGCAATCAGCCCCAGCATTTT. Its protein is CSVGVSGEGNQPQHF. The full variable domain, with the rest looked up from reference TRBV29-1 and TRBJ1-5, is SAVISQKPSRDICQRGTSLTIQCQVDSQVTMMFWYRQQPGQSLTLIATANQGSEATYESGFVIDKFPISRPNLTFSTLTVSNMSPEDSSIYLCSVGVSGEGNQPQHFGDGTRLSIL.

The chain joins TRBV5-1 to TRBJ2-7; no firm D call. Per the germline V gene, CDR1 is SGHRS and CDR2 is YFSETQ. V shed 0 bases and J shed 7 bases, with 14 bases lying between them. The CDR3 extends over 14 amino acids. CDR3 nucleotides: TGCGCCAGCAGCTTGGACGGCGGATCTAGGGAGCAGTACTTC. This codes for CASSLDGGSREQYF. The variable domain in full, with the rest retrieved from reference TRBV5-1 and TRBJ2-7, is KAGVTQTPRYLIKTRGQQVTLSCSPISGHRSVSWYQQTPGQGLQFLFEYFSETQRNKGNFPGRFSGRQFSNSRSEMNVSTLELGDSALYLCASSLDGGSREQYFGPGTRLTVT.

V and J are TRBV29-1 and TRBJ1-4, with TRBD1 identical over 8 bases. V shed 7 bases, J shed 4 bases, and the junction held 5 bases outside the gene matches. Germline V gene data show CDR1 as SQVTM and CDR2 as ANQGSEA. There are 13 residues in the CDR3. This CDR3 reads CSGGQANNEKLFF. Written as DNA, the CDR3 is TGCAGCGGGGGACAGGCTAATAATGAAAAACTGTTTTTT.

With regard to this clone: Other DNA sequences within the sample encode an identical CDR3. V is TRBV27 and J is TRBJ1-2; the D gene is possibly TRBD1 (6 bases). Trimming took 5 bases from V and 1 from J, leaving 11 bases between them. Germline V CDR1 and CDR2: MNHEY, SMNVEV (reference sequence). The length of the CDR3 is 14 residues. The CDR3 loop is CASSPRTDNYGYTF. The CDR3 DNA reads TGTGCCAGCAGTCCCCGGACAGATAACTATGGCTACACCTTC.

This chain links TRBV19 with TRBJ2-1; a possible D gene is TRBD2 (5 bases). V lost 7 bases to trimming and J lost 6 bases, with 10 bases between them. The CDR3 runs to 12 residues. The V gene's germline CDR1 is LNHDA and CDR2 SQIVND (reference sequence). This chain's CDR3 is CASTLRGNEQFF. The CDR3 region has the DNA TGTGCCAGTACACTACGGGGCAATGAGCAGTTCTTC. Based on the CDR3 plus reference TRBV19 and TRBJ2-1, the full variable domain is DGGITQSPKYLFRKEGQNVTLSCEQNLNHDAMYWYRQDPGQGLRLIYYSQIVNDFQKGDIAEGYSVSREKKESFPLTVTSAQKNPTAFYLCASTLRGNEQFFGPGTRLTVL.

The chain's CDR3 is CASSPTWSHYEQYF. CDR3 DNA: TGTGCCAGCAGTCCGACATGGTCCCACTACGAGCAGTACTTC. This chain connects TRBV6-5 to TRBJ2-7, with D uncertain. The germline gives CDR1 MNHEY, CDR2 SVGAGI. The CDR3 is made up of 14 amino acids. The V end lost 5 bases, the J end lost 3 bases, and 14 bases lay between the germline ends.

The V call is TRBV5-1, the J call TRBJ2-7; tentative D call: TRBD1 (5 bases). In germline, CDR1 is SGHRS, CDR2 YFSETQ. This CDR3 is built from 14 residues. Deletions cut 1 base from V and 0 bases from J, with 8 bases between. The CDR3 coding sequence is TGCGCCAGCAGCTTGCTGACAGACTCCTACGAGCAGTACTTC. Translating it yields CASSLLTDSYEQYF. The variable domain in full, completed from reference TRBV5-1 and TRBJ2-7, reads KAGVTQTPRYLIKTRGQQVTLSCSPISGHRSVSWYQQTPGQGLQFLFEYFSETQRNKGNFPGRFSGRQFSNSRSEMNVSTLELGDSALYLCASSLLTDSYEQYFGPGTRLTVT.